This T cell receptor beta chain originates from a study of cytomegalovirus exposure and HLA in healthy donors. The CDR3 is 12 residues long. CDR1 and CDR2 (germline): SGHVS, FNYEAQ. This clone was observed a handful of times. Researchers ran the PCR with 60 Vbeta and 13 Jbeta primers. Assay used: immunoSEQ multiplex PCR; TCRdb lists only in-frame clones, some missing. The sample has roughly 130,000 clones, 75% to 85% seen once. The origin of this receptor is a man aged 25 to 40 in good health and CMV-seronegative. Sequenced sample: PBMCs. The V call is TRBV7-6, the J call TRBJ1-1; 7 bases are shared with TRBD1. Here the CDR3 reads CATPRGYTEAFF. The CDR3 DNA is TGTGCAACGCCCAGGGGGTACACTGAAGCTTTCTTT. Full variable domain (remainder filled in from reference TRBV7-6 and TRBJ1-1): GAGVSQSPRYKVTKRGQDVALRCDPISGHVSLYWYRQALGQGPEFLTYFNYEAQQDKSGLPNDRFSAERPEGSISTLTIQRTEQRDSAMYRCATPRGYTEAFFGQGTRLTVV.